This TCR beta chain was obtained from a study of beta chain features in type 1 diabetes. Across the study: No age, gender or cell yield differences were seen between patients and healthy donors.

Expressed TCRB transcripts were sequenced, since all the RNA that had been isolated was reverse transcribed. The data were produced by immunoSEQ multiplex PCR, yet TCRdb's version contains in-frame clones alone and is incomplete. The data show roughly 700,000 clones, with roughly an eighth seen just once and approximately 0.02% held by the top ten. Overall study results and limits: Across all four CD4+ subsets, people with type 1 diabetes showed modestly shorter TCRB CDR3s.

Points on this clone: Its specificity is unknown.

The sample was naive CD4+ T cells from blood. This receptor was identified in a man aged 18 to 29 with type 1 diabetes.

The CDR3 DNA is TGTGCCAGCACCCGGACGGGGAACACCGGGGAGCTGTTTTTT. It encodes CASTRTGNTGELFF. J is TRBJ2-2 and V is TRBV27, with unresolved D. Germline V gene sequence: CDR1 MNHEY, CDR2 SMNVEV (reference sequence). Trimming took 7 bases from V and 1 from J, leaving 10 bases between them. This CDR3 is 14 amino acids long.